The 27 T cell receptor beta chains presented below share a single source sample, sequenced in a study of CXCR3-negative and CXCR3-positive naive CD8 T cells. Study-level points and caveats: Hydrophobicity was higher for TRB CDR3s found in CXCR3-positive naive cells than in CXCR3-negative naive cells.

Their cognate antigens are unknown. Through 5' RACE with UMI labels, the TRB cDNA libraries were prepared. TCRdb derives one entry per CDR3 protein from the 5' RACE reads, leaving out DNA. The clone table shows about 130,000 distinct CDR3 sequences, with the ten largest holding around 0.41%. The sample consisted of naive CXCR3+ CD8+ T cells from blood. Subset reported: CD45RO-CCR7+CD27+CD95- naive CD8+ T cells expressing CXCR3 (TNR3+). The receptors originated from a human donor in good health. Some clones in this sample may be carry-over from other donors' samples.

The rearrangement joins TRBV7-3 to TRBJ2-3. The CDR3 totals 12 residues. Germline V gene sequence: CDR1 SGHTA, CDR2 FQGTGA. The CDR3 loop is CASSLHTDTQYF.

The chain combines TRBV4-1 with TRBJ2-1; the D call of TRBD1 rests on TCRdb alone, since no DNA is present to check it. This CDR3 region has 13 residues. The germline gives CDR1 MGHRA, CDR2 YSYEKL. This CDR3 reads CASSPGSRDEQFF.

This chain connects TRBV12-3 or TRBV12-4 to TRBJ2-7; there is no DNA to check the TCRdb D call of TRBD1. The CDR3 length is 14 residues. The chain's CDR3 is CASSLSGTAYEQYF.

The chain employs TRBV29-1 and TRBJ2-1; TCRdb outputs TRBD2, but without DNA this stays unchecked. Germline-derived CDR1 and CDR2 are SQVTM and ANQGSEA. The CDR3 spans 13 residues. CDR3 in amino acids: CSLVAGGYNEQFF.

The chain's CDR3 is CASIAYNEQFF. The chain couples TRBV27 to TRBJ2-1. This CDR3 has 11 residues. Germline values: CDR1 MNHEY, CDR2 SMNVEV (reference sequence).

The rearrangement joins TRBV10-3 to TRBJ2-7; absent DNA, TCRdb's TRBD1 call cannot be checked. This CDR3 region has 16 residues. The germline gives CDR1 ENHRY, CDR2 SYGVKD. The CDR3: CAIGDRGPRSNYEQYF.

V usage is TRBV4-3 and J usage is TRBJ2-1; the D gene TCRdb calls, TRBD1, cannot be checked with no DNA. Looked up from germline, CDR1 is LGHNA and CDR2 is YSLEER. This CDR3 is built from 16 residues. This CDR3 reads CASSPDRDRGTNEQFF.

The chain couples TRBV20-1 to TRBJ2-1; the TCRdb D gene call, TRBD1, has no DNA to confirm it. The CDR3 spans 18 residues. Germline CDR1 and CDR2: DFQATT and SNEGSKA (reference sequence). The CDR3 loop reads CSATIYGRDSETYNEQFF.

The chain carries TRBV29-1 and TRBJ2-7. CDR3 length: 13 amino acids. In germline, CDR1 is SQVTM, CDR2 ANQGSEA. CDR3 loop: CSVETGDSYEQYF.

The rearrangement links TRBV28 to TRBJ2-7; no DNA is available, so the TRBD2 call from TCRdb remains unchecked. Germline V CDR1 and CDR2: MDHEN, SYDVKM. This CDR3 contains 13 residues. The CDR3 here is CASSFGAPYEQYF.

The CDR3 sequence is CASSYTPGQGTYNEQFF. The rearrangement uses TRBV28 and TRBJ2-1; TCRdb picks TRBD1, but there is no DNA to check that call. Germline CDR1 MDHEN, CDR2 SYDVKM. CDR3 size: 17 residues.

The CDR3 loop is CASSQAATGESNEQFF. This chain joins TRBV14 and TRBJ2-1; checking the TCRdb D call of TRBD1 is not possible without DNA. The germline V gene encodes CDR1 SGHDN and CDR2 FVKESK. The CDR3 totals 16 residues.

The genes are TRBV12-3 or TRBV12-4 and TRBJ1-5; TCRdb proposes TRBD1, but this gene call is untestable without DNA. The CDR3 loop spans 14 amino acids. CDR3 sequence reads: CASSPDRGNQPQHF.

V usage is TRBV11-2 and J usage is TRBJ2-2; TCRdb's D call, TRBD1, is unchecked because there is no DNA. This CDR3 is built from 14 residues. Germline-derived CDR1 and CDR2 are SGHAT and FQNNGV. The CDR3 spells CASSLGDSTGELFF. The variable domain in full, completed from reference TRBV11-2 and TRBJ2-2, reads EAGVAQSPRYKIIEKRQSVAFWCNPISGHATLYWYQQILGQGPKLLIQFQNNGVVDDSQLPKDRFSAERLKGVDSTLKIQPAKLEDSAVYLCASSLGDSTGELFFGEGSRLTVL.

CDR3 protein: CSARTRDSLYQPQHF. This chain joins TRBV20-1 and TRBJ1-5; no DNA is available, so the TRBD1 call from TCRdb remains unchecked. The CDR3 covers 15 residues. Germline CDR1 reads DFQATT; CDR2 reads SNEGSKA (reference sequence).

The genes are TRBV7-3 and TRBJ2-7; TCRdb reports TRBD2, a call that lacks DNA to check it against. The CDR3 totals 14 residues. The germline gives CDR1 SGHTA, CDR2 FQGTGA. CDR3: CASSLLAGPYEQYF.

This chain links TRBV19 with TRBJ2-1; TCRdb gives TRBD2 as the D gene, but with no DNA this cannot be confirmed. The germline CDR1 and CDR2 sequences are LNHDA and SQIVND (reference sequence). The CDR3 has 14 residues. The CDR3 sequence: CASTLGTSNNEQFF.

The chain is built from TRBV29-1 and TRBJ2-7; TCRdb names TRBD1, which stays unverified in the absence of DNA. There are 18 residues in the CDR3. Germline CDR1 reads SQVTM; CDR2 reads ANQGSEA. The chain's CDR3 is CSVPLTTLGVRQTYEQYF.

V gene TRBV20-1 combines with J gene TRBJ2-3; there is no DNA to check the TCRdb D call of TRBD2. Germline CDR1 reads DFQATT; CDR2 reads SNEGSKA (reference sequence). This CDR3 has 16 residues. Here the CDR3 reads CSARSYGRAETDTQYF.

The chain joins TRBV28 to TRBJ2-7; the TRBD2 assignment by TCRdb is unverifiable without DNA. The germline CDR1 and CDR2 sequences are MDHEN and SYDVKM. The CDR3 consists of 17 residues. CDR3 region: CASSLPEMGPSSYEQYF.

The rearrangement uses TRBV29-1 and TRBJ2-7; TCRdb's D call, TRBD1, is unchecked because there is no DNA. This CDR3 has 14 amino acids. The V gene's germline CDR1 is SQVTM and CDR2 ANQGSEA. CDR3: CSVESVGQGYEQYF.

The chain joins TRBV5-1 to TRBJ2-3; the TCRdb call, TRBD2, lacks DNA for checking. Germline V gives CDR1 SGHRS, CDR2 YFSETQ. CDR3 length: 16 amino acids. The CDR3 spells CASSLGTSALTDTQYF.

V and J are TRBV7-2 and TRBJ2-1; TCRdb calls TRBD1, which cannot be checked without DNA. Germline V lookup: CDR1 SGHTA, CDR2 FQGNSA. The CDR3 covers 17 residues. The CDR3: CASSLGYGTGVVNEQFF.

The V call is TRBV12-2, the J call TRBJ2-1. TRBV12-2 is given as a pseudogene. This CDR3 is built from 13 residues. The CDR3 loop is CASRLEEHNEQFF.

The rearrangement links TRBV20-1 to TRBJ2-7. Germline V gene lookup returns CDR1 DFQATT and CDR2 SNEGSKA (reference sequence). CDR3 length: 14 residues. CDR3 region: CSARDVLESYEQYF.

The CDR3 region is CSVEGDRVGYTF. This chain links TRBV29-1 with TRBJ1-2; TCRdb designates TRBD1, a call that cannot be tested without DNA. Germline V lookup: CDR1 SQVTM, CDR2 ANQGSEA. The CDR3 runs to 12 residues.

This chain connects TRBV7-9 to TRBJ2-7; TCRdb picks TRBD2, but there is no DNA to check that call. Germline V lookup: CDR1 SEHNR, CDR2 FQNEAQ (reference sequence). CDR3 length: 17 residues. CDR3 region: CASSSTRAAKKSYEQYF.